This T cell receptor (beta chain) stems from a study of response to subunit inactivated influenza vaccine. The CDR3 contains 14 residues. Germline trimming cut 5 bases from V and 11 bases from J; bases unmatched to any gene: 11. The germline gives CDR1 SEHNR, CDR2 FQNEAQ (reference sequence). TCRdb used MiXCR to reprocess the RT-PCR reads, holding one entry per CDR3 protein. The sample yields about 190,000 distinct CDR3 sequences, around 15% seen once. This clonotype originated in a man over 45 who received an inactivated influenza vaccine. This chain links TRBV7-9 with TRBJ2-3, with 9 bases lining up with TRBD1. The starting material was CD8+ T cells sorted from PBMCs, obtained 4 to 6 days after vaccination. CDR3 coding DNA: TGTGCCAGCAGCACGGGACAGGGAGATGGACTGCAGTATTTT. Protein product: CASSTGQGDGLQYF.